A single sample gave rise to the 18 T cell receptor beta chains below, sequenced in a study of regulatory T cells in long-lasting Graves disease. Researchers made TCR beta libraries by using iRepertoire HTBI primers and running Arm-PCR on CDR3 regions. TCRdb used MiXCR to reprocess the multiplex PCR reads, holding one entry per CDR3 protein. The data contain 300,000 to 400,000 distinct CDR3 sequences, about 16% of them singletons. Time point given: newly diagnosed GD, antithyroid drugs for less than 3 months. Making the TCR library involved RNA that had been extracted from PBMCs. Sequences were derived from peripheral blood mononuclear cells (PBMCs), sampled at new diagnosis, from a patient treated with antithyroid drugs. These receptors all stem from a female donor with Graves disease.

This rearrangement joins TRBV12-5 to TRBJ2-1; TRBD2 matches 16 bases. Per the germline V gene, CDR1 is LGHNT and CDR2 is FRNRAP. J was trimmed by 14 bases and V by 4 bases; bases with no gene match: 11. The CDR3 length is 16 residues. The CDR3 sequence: CASGSDGTSGRANEFF. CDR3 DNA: TGTGCTAGTGGTTCGGACGGGACTAGCGGGAGGGCCAATGAGTTCTTC.

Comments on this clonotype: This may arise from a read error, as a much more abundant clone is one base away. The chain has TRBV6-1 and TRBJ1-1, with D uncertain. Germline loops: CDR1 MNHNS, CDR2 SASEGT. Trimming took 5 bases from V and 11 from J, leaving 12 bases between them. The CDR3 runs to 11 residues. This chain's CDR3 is CASSPGGRAFF. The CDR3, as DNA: TGTGCCAGCAGTCCCGGCGGCAGGGCTTTCTTT.

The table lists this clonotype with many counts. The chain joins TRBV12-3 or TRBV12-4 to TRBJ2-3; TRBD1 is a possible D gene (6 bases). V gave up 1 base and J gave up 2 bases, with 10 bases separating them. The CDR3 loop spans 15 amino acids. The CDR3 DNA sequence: TGTGCCAGCAGTTTAGAGGGACACCTCACAGATACGCAGTATTTT. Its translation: CASSLEGHLTDTQYF.

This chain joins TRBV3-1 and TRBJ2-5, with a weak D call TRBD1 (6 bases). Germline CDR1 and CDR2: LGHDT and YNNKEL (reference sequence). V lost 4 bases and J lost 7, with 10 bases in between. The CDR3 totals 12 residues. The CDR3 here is CASSPDRMTQYF. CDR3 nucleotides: TGTGCCAGCAGCCCAGACAGGATGACCCAGTACTTC.

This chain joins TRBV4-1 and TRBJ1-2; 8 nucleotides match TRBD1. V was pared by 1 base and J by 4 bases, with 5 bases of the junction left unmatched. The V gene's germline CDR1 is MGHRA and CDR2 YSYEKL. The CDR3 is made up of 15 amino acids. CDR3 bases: TGCGCCAGCAGCCAAGCCCCGGGACAGGCCTATGGCTACACCTTC. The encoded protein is CASSQAPGQAYGYTF.

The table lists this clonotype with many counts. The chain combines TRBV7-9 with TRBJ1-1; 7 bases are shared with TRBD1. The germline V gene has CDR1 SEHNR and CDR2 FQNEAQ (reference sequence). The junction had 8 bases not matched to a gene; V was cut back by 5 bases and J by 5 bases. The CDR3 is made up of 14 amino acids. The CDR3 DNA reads TGTGCCAGCAGCCTCGGGACAGTACTAACTGAAGCTTTCTTT. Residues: CASSLGTVLTEAFF.

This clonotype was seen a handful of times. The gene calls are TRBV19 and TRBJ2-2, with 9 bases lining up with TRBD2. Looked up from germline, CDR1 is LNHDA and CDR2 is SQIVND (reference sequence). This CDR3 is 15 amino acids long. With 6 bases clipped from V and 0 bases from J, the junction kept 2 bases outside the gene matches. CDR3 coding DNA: TGTGCCAGTAGATTAGCGGGGGCGAACACCGGGGAGCTGTTTTTT. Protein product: CASRLAGANTGELFF.

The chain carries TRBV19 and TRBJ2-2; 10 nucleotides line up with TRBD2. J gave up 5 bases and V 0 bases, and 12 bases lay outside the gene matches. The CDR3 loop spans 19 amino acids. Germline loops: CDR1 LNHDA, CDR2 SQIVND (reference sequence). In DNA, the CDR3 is TGTGCCAGTAGTATAGAGAGGACTAGCGGAATACCCTCGACCGGGGAGCTGTTTTTT. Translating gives CASSIERTSGIPSTGELFF. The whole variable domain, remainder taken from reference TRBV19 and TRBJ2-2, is DGGITQSPKYLFRKEGQNVTLSCEQNLNHDAMYWYRQDPGQGLRLIYYSQIVNDFQKGDIAEGYSVSREKKESFPLTVTSAQKNPTAFYLCASSIERTSGIPSTGELFFGEGSRLTVL.

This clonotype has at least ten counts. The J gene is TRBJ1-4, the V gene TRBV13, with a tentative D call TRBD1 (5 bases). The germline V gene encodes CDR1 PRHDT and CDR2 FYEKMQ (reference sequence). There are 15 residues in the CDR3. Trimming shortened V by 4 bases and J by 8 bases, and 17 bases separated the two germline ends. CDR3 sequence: CASSSRDGRQEKLFF. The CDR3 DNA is TGTGCCAGCAGCTCGAGGGACGGTCGACAGGAAAAACTGTTTTTT.

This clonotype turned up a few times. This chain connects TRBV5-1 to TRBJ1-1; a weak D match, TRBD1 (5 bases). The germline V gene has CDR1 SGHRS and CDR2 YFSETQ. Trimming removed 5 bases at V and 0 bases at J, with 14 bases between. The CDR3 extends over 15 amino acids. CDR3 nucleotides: TGCGCCAGCAGATCTTACAGGTTGATGAACACTGAAGCTTTCTTT. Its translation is CASRSYRLMNTEAFF. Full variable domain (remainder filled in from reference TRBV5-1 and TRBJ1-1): KAGVTQTPRYLIKTRGQQVTLSCSPISGHRSVSWYQQTPGQGLQFLFEYFSETQRNKGNFPGRFSGRQFSNSRSEMNVSTLELGDSALYLCASRSYRLMNTEAFFGQGTRLTVV.

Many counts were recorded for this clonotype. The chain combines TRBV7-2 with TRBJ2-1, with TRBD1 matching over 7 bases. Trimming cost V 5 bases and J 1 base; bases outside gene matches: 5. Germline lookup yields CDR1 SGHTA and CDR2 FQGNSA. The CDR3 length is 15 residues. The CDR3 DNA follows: TGTGCCAGCAGCCAGGGCAGGGGGTCCTACAATGAGCAGTTCTTC. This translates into CASSQGRGSYNEQFF.

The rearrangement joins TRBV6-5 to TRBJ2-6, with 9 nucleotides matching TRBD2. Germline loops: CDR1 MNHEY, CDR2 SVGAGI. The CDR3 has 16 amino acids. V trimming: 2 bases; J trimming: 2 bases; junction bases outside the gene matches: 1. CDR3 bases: TGTGCCAGCAGTTACGAGCGGGGGGCTGGGGCCAACGTCCTGACTTTC. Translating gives CASSYERGAGANVLTF.

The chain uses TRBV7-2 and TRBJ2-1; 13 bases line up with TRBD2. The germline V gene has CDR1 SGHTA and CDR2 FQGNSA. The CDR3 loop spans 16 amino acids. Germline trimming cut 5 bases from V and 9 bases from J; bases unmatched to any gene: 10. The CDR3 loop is CASSPRRTSGSSEQFF. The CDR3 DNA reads TGTGCCAGCAGCCCCAGAAGGACTAGCGGGAGTAGTGAGCAGTTCTTC.

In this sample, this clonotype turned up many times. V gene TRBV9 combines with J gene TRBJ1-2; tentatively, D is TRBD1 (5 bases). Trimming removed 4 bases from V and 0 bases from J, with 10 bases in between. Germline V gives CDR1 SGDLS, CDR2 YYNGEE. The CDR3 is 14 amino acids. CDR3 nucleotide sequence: TGTGCCAGCAGCCAGACAGCAGCTAACTATGGCTACACCTTC. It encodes CASSQTAANYGYTF.

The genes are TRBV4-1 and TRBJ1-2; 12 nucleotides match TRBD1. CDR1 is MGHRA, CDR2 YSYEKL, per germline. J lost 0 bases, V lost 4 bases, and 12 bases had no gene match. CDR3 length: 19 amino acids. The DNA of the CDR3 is TGCGCCAGCAGCCGCCGGAGCGTGGGACAGGGGGCTCCTAACTATGGCTACACCTTC. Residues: CASSRRSVGQGAPNYGYTF.

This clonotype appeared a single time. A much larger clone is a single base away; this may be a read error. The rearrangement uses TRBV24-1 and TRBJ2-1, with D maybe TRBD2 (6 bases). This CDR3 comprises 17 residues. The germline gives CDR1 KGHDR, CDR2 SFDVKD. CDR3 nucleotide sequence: TGTGCCACCAGTGATCCTCCCCCGGGAGTAAGTTTGAATGAGGAGTTCTTC. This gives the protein CATSDPPPGVSLNEEFF.

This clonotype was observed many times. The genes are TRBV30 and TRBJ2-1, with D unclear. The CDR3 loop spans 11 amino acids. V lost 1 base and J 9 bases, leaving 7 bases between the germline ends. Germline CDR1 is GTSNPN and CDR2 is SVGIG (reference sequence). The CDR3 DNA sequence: TGTGCCTGGAGTGAGTACGGTGAGCAGTTCTTC. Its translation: CAWSEYGEQFF.

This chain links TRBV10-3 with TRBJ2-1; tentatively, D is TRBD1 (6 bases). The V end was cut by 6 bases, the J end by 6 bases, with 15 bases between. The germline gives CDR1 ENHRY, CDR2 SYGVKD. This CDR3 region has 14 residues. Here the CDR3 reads CAISPWGRGNEQFF. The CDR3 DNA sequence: TGTGCCATCAGCCCCTGGGGCAGGGGCAATGAGCAGTTCTTC.